This is a list of T cell receptor beta chains from one sample in a study of preoperative IRX-2 immunotherapy in early breast cancer. Here immunoSEQ multiplex PCR was the method, and the copy in TCRdb shows in-frame clones only, minus some. This table holds about 42,000 clones, approximately 80% found once. The material was tumor tissue, obtained after IRX-2 immunotherapy. The receptor source for this set is a human donor with breast cancer. Each CDR3 is given with its conserved first and last residue. Fields, in order: D gene, V gene, J gene, CDR3 protein. The D gene is left open where the match is weak.

d_call: .; v_call: TRBV10-3; j_call: TRBJ1-4; cdr3_aa: CAISSWGTTGEKLFF
d_call: .; v_call: TRBV10-1; j_call: TRBJ2-7; cdr3_aa: CASSEGQTYEQYF
d_call: TRBD1; v_call: TRBV6-8; j_call: TRBJ2-7; cdr3_aa: CASSYLGQGSYF
d_call: .; v_call: TRBV18; j_call: TRBJ2-5; cdr3_aa: CASSPRSRGWDQETQYF
d_call: TRBD1; v_call: TRBV5-1; j_call: TRBJ2-3; cdr3_aa: CASSFGQGTDTQYF
d_call: .; v_call: TRBV5-1; j_call: TRBJ2-4; cdr3_aa: CASSTDPSGGAKNIQYF
d_call: .; v_call: TRBV6-8; j_call: TRBJ2-7; cdr3_aa: CASTSAGAYEQYF
d_call: .; v_call: TRBV6-8; j_call: TRBJ2-7; cdr3_aa: CASSYGGAQGFEQYF
d_call: .; v_call: TRBV6-8; j_call: TRBJ2-7; cdr3_aa: CATRASEYEQYF
d_call: .; v_call: TRBV23-1; j_call: TRBJ2-7; cdr3_aa: CASSQSEQSTYEQYF
d_call: TRBD2; v_call: TRBV4-3; j_call: TRBJ2-3; cdr3_aa: CASRLPGGGGSDTQYF
d_call: .; v_call: TRBV5-1; j_call: TRBJ2-7; cdr3_aa: CASSLTGLPATYEQYF
d_call: TRBD1; v_call: TRBV6-8; j_call: TRBJ1-1; cdr3_aa: CASSDLGGNTEAFF
d_call: TRBD1; v_call: TRBV7-6; j_call: TRBJ1-4; cdr3_aa: CASSSPTGEGEKLFF
d_call: .; v_call: TRBV7-1; j_call: TRBJ2-4; cdr3_aa: CASSLDIGGRIQYF
d_call: TRBD2; v_call: TRBV27; j_call: TRBJ2-7; cdr3_aa: CASSSTGTKTYEQYF
d_call: TRBD2; v_call: TRBV5-1; j_call: TRBJ2-1; cdr3_aa: CASSLTTSGSVNPYNEQFF
d_call: .; v_call: TRBV18; j_call: TRBJ1-2; cdr3_aa: CASSPPGGNYGYTF
d_call: TRBD1; v_call: TRBV25-1; j_call: TRBJ1-4; cdr3_aa: CASSGLTGVNEKLFF
d_call: .; v_call: TRBV19; j_call: TRBJ1-4; cdr3_aa: CASSSTAWGEKLFF
d_call: TRBD1; v_call: TRBV6-8; j_call: TRBJ1-4; cdr3_aa: CAISGDRAYDEKLFF
d_call: TRBD1; v_call: TRBV29-1; j_call: TRBJ2-1; cdr3_aa: CSVDRSGGDEQFF
d_call: TRBD1; v_call: TRBV5-1; j_call: TRBJ1-6; cdr3_aa: CASSLSRGNSPLHF
d_call: TRBD2; v_call: TRBV18; j_call: TRBJ2-7; cdr3_aa: CASSPGRVGHGTHSYEQYF
d_call: .; v_call: TRBV19; j_call: TRBJ2-1; cdr3_aa: CASSIGGAYNEQFF
d_call: .; v_call: TRBV19; j_call: TRBJ1-1; cdr3_aa: CASSIDLPRRETEAFF
d_call: .; v_call: TRBV6-8; j_call: TRBJ1-4; cdr3_aa: CASSYLDTPKEKLFF
d_call: TRBD1; v_call: TRBV18; j_call: TRBJ1-6; cdr3_aa: CASSPRGTDNSPLHF
d_call: TRBD1; v_call: TRBV11-3; j_call: TRBJ2-7; cdr3_aa: CASSLGQGAYEQYF
d_call: .; v_call: TRBV7-1; j_call: TRBJ2-3; cdr3_aa: CASSSGRGGTDTQYF
d_call: .; v_call: TRBV11-3; j_call: TRBJ2-7; cdr3_aa: CASSLVNFPGYEQYF
d_call: .; v_call: TRBV6-8; j_call: TRBJ1-2; cdr3_aa: CASSPTLTGNYGYTF
d_call: TRBD1; v_call: TRBV28; j_call: TRBJ1-1; cdr3_aa: CASFEGAYTEAFF
d_call: .; v_call: TRBV28; j_call: TRBJ1-1; cdr3_aa: CASSLNMGHFEAFF
d_call: .; v_call: TRBV5-1; j_call: TRBJ2-2; cdr3_aa: CASSPQGEGTGELFF
d_call: .; v_call: TRBV6-8; j_call: TRBJ1-2; cdr3_aa: CASSYVLAYGYTF
d_call: .; v_call: TRBV18; j_call: TRBJ2-7; cdr3_aa: CASSPRNTYEQYF
d_call: .; v_call: TRBV5-1; j_call: TRBJ1-6; cdr3_aa: CASSAQSGDSPLHF
d_call: .; v_call: TRBV9; j_call: TRBJ2-3; cdr3_aa: CASSVGGVSTDTQYF
d_call: .; v_call: TRBV19; j_call: TRBJ1-6; cdr3_aa: CASSIFAGRSPLHF
d_call: TRBD1; v_call: TRBV6-8; j_call: TRBJ1-5; cdr3_aa: CASSVRPPGQSNQPQHF
d_call: .; v_call: TRBV11-3; j_call: TRBJ2-3; cdr3_aa: CASSLDGARTDTQYF
d_call: .; v_call: TRBV28; j_call: TRBJ1-2; cdr3_aa: CASSFQGWDYGYTF
d_call: .; v_call: TRBV18; j_call: TRBJ2-2; cdr3_aa: CASSPTSGGGTGELFF
d_call: TRBD1; v_call: TRBV29-1; j_call: TRBJ1-1; cdr3_aa: CSVRQGGDTEAFF
d_call: .; v_call: TRBV5-1; j_call: TRBJ2-7; cdr3_aa: CASSLNGNGVPYEQYF
d_call: TRBD2; v_call: TRBV29-1; j_call: TRBJ2-7; cdr3_aa: CSAQLAGVGEQYF
d_call: TRBD2; v_call: TRBV18; j_call: TRBJ2-3; cdr3_aa: CASSLFDGGAQDTQYF
d_call: .; v_call: TRBV18; j_call: TRBJ2-7; cdr3_aa: CASSPYGYEQYF
d_call: .; v_call: TRBV6-8; j_call: TRBJ1-3; cdr3_aa: CASRLKPSSGNTIYF
d_call: .; v_call: TRBV29-1; j_call: TRBJ2-1; cdr3_aa: CSVEDLQDSEQFF
d_call: TRBD1; v_call: TRBV7-6; j_call: TRBJ2-5; cdr3_aa: CASSLGTASQETQYF
d_call: .; v_call: TRBV1; j_call: TRBJ1-6; cdr3_aa: CASSKTGTDNSPLHF
d_call: .; v_call: TRBV18; j_call: TRBJ2-1; cdr3_aa: CASSRDSNTYSYNEQFF
d_call: .; v_call: TRBV6-8; j_call: TRBJ1-1; cdr3_aa: CASSRDRMGTEAFF
d_call: .; v_call: TRBV19; j_call: TRBJ1-4; cdr3_aa: CAISDRDTLFF